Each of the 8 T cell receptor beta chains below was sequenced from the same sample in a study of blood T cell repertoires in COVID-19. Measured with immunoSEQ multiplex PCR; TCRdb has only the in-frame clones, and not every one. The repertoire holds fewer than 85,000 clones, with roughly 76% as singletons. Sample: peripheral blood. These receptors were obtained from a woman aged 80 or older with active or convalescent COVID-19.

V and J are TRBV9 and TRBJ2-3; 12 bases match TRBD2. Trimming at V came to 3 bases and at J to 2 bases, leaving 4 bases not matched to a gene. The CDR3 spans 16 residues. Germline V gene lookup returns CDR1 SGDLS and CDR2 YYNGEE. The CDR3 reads CASSEASGGDTDTQYF. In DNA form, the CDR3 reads TGTGCCAGCAGCGAGGCTAGCGGGGGGGACACAGATACGCAGTATTTT.

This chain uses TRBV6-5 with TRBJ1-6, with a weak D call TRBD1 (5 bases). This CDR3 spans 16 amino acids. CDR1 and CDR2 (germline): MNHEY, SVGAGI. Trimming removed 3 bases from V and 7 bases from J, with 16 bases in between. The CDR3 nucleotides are TGTGCCAGCAGTTATTACCCGGGGGGACGGAATTCACCCCTCCACTTT. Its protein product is CASSYYPGGRNSPLHF.

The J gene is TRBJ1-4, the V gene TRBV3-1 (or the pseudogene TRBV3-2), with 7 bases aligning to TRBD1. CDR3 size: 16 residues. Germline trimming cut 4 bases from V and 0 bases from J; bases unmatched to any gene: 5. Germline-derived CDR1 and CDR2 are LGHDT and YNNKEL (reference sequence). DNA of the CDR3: TGTGCCAGCAGCCCCCAAGGGACAGCAACTAATGAAAAACTGTTTTTT. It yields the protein CASSPQGTATNEKLFF.

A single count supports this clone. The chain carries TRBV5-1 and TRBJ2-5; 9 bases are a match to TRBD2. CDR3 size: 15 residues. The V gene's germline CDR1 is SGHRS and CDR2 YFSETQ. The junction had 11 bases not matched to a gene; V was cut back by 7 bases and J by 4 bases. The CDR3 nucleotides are TGCGCCAGCGCGGCGGGGGGGCTAGATGGAGAGACCCAGTACTTC. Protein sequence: CASAAGGLDGETQYF.

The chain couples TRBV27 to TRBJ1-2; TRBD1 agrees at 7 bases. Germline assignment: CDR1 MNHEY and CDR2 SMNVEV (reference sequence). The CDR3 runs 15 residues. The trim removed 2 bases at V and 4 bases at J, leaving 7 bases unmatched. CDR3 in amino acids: CASSLSRGVGYGYTF. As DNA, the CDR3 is TGTGCCAGCAGTTTAAGCAGGGGGGTCGGCTATGGCTACACCTTC.

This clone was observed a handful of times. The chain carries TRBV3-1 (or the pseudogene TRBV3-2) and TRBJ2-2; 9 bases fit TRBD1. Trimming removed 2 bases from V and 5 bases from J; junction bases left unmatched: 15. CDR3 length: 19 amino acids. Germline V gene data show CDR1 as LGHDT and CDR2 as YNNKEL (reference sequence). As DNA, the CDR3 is TGTGCCAGCAGCCAATTACGTCTCGCGACAGGGGGACGGACCGGGGAGCTGTTTTTT. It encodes CASSQLRLATGGRTGELFF.

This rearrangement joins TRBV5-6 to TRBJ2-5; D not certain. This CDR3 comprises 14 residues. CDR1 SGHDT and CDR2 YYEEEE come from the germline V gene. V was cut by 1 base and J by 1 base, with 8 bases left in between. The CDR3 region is CASSLIAGQETQYF. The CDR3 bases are TGTGCCAGCAGCTTGATCGCAGGCCAAGAGACCCAGTACTTC.

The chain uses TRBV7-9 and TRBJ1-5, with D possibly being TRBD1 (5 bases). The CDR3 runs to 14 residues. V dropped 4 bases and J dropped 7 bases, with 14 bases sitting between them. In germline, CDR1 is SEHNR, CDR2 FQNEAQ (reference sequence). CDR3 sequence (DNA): TGTGCCAGCAGCTACGACGGGGGTAACCAGCCCCAGCATTTT. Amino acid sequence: CASSYDGGNQPQHF.